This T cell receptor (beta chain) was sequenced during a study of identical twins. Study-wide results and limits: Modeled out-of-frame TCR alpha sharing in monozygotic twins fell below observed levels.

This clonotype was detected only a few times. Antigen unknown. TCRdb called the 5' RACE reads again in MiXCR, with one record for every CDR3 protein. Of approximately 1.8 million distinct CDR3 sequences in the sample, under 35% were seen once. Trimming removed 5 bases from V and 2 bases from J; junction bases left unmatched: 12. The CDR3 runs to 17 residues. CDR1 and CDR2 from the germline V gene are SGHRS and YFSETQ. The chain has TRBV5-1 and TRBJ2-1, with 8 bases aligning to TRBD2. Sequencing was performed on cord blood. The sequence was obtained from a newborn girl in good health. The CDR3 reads CASRQGLARRTYNEQFF. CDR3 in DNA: TGCGCCAGCAGACAAGGACTAGCCCGGCGAACCTACAATGAGCAGTTCTTC.